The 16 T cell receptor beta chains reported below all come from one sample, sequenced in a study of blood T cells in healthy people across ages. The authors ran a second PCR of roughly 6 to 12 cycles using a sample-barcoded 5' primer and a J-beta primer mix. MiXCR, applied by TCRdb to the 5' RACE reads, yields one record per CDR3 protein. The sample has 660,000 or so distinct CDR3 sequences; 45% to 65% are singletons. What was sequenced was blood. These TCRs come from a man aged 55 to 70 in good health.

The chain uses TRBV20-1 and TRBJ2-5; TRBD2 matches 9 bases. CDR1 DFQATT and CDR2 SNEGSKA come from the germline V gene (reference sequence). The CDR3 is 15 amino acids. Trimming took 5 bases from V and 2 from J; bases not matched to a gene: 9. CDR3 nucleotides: TGCAGTGCTCCCCGGACTAGCGCCTCACAAGAGACCCAGTACTTC. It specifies CSAPRTSASQETQYF.

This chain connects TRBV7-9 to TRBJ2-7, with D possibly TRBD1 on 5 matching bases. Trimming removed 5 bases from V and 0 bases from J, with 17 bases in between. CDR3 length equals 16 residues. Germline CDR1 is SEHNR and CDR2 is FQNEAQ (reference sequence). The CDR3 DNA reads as TGTGCCAGCAGCCCAAAGGGCAGGGTGGGCTCCTACGAGCAGTACTTC. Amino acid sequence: CASSPKGRVGSYEQYF.

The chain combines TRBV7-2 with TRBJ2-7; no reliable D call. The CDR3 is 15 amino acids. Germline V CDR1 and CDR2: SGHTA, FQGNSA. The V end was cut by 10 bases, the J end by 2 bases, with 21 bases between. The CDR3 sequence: CATTVGNYATYEQYF. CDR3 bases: TGTGCCACCACAGTAGGGAACTACGCCACCTACGAGCAGTACTTC.

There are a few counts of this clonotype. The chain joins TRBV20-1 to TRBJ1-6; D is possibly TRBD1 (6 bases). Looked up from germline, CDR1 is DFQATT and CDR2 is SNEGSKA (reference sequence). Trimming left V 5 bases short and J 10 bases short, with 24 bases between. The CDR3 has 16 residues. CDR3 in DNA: TGCAGTGCTTCGCAAAACAGGGAGTTTTTAGGGTCACCCCTCCACTTT. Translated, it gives CSASQNREFLGSPLHF.

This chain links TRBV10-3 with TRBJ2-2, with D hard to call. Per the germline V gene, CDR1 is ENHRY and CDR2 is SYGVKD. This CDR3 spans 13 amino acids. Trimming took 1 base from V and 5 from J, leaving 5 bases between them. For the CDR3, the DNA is TGTGCCATCAGTGAGTTTGGGACCGGGGAGCTGTTTTTT. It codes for CAISEFGTGELFF.

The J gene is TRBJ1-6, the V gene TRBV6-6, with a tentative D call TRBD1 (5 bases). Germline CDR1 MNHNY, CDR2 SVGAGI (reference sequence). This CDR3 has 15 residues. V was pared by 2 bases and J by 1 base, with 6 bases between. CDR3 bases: TGTGCCAGCAGTTACGACAGTTCCTATAATTCACCCCTCCACTTT. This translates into CASSYDSSYNSPLHF.

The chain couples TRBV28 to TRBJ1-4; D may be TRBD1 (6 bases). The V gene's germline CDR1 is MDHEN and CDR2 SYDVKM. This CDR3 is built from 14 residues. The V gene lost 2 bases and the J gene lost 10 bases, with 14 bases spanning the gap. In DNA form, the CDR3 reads TGTGCCAGCAGTTTAAAGGGGGGTGGGGGAAAACTGTTTTTT. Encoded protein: CASSLKGGGGKLFF.

Written as DNA, the CDR3 is TGCGCCAGCAGCCCGGGGGGGCCAGACTATGGCTACACCTTC. It translates to CASSPGGPDYGYTF. The chain couples TRBV5-1 to TRBJ1-2; D is possibly TRBD1 (6 bases). Germline-derived CDR1 and CDR2 are SGHRS and YFSETQ. The V gene lost 4 bases and the J gene lost 3 bases, with 13 bases spanning the gap. The CDR3 loop spans 14 amino acids.

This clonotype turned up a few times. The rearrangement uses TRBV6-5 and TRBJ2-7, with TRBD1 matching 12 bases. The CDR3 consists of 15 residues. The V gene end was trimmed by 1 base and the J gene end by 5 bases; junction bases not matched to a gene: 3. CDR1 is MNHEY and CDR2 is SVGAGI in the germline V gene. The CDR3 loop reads CASSYWGTGGDEQYF. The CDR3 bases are TGTGCCAGCAGTTACTGGGGGACAGGGGGCGACGAGCAGTACTTC.

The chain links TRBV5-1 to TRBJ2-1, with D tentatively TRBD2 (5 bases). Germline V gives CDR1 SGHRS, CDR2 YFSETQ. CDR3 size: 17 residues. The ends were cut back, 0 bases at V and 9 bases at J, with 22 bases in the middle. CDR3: CASSLAAGVLPSGEQFF. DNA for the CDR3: TGCGCCAGCAGCTTGGCGGCCGGGGTTTTACCTTCGGGTGAGCAGTTCTTC. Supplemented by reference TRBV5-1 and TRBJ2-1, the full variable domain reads KAGVTQTPRYLIKTRGQQVTLSCSPISGHRSVSWYQQTPGQGLQFLFEYFSETQRNKGNFPGRFSGRQFSNSRSEMNVSTLELGDSALYLCASSLAAGVLPSGEQFFGPGTRLTVL.

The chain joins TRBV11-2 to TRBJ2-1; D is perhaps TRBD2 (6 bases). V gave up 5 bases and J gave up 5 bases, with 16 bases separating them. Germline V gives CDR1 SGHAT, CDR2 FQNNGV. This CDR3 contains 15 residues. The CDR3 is CASSPYRDFNNEQFF. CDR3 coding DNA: TGTGCCAGCAGCCCCTACCGGGACTTTAACAATGAGCAGTTCTTC.

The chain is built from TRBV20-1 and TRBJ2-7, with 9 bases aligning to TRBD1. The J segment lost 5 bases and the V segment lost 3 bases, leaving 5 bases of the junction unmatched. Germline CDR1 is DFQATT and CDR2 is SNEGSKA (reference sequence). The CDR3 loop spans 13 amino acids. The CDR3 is CSARGQGTHEQYF. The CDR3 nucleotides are TGCAGTGCTAGGGGACAGGGCACCCACGAGCAGTACTTC.

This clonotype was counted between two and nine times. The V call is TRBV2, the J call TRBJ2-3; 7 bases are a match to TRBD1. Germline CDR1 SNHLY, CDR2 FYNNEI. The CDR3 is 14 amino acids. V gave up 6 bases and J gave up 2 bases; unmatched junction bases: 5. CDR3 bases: TGTGCCAGCAGCATACAGGGGTCCACAGATACGCAGTATTTT. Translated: CASSIQGSTDTQYF. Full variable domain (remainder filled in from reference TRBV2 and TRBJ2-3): EPEVTQTPSHQVTQMGQEVILRCVPISNHLYFYWYRQILGQKVEFLVSFYNNEISEKSEIFDDQFSVERPDGSNFTLKIRSTKLEDSAMYFCASSIQGSTDTQYFGPGTRLTVL.

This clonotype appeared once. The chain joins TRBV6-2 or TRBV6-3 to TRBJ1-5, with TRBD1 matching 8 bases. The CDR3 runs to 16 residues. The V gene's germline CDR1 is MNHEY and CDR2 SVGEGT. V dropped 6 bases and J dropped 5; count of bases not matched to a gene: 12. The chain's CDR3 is CASRGSGGMLYQPQHF. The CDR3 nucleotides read TGTGCCAGCAGGGGGTCAGGGGGCATGCTTTATCAGCCCCAGCATTTT.

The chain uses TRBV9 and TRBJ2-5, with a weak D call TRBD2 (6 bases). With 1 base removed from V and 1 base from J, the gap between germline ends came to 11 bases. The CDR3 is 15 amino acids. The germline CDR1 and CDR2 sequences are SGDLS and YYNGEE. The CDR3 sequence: CASSVRRDGQETQYF. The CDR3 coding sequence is TGTGCCAGCAGCGTACGGAGGGACGGCCAAGAGACCCAGTACTTC.

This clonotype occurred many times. This CDR3 reads CASSLTLGVDGYTF. The CDR3 DNA sequence: TGTGCCAGCAGCCTTACACTCGGGGTGGATGGCTACACCTTC. This sequence joins TRBV14 and TRBJ1-2; D unclear. Per germline, CDR1 SGHDN and CDR2 FVKESK. Deletions cut 4 bases from V and 6 bases from J, with 15 bases between. The CDR3 consists of 14 residues.